This entry is about one T cell receptor beta chain. This record comes from a study of technical replicates of blood from several donors. The data were produced by immunoSEQ multiplex PCR, yet TCRdb's version contains in-frame clones alone and is incomplete. This repertoire shows some 80,000 clones, approximately 97% found once; its top ten account for approximately 0.3%. CDR1 and CDR2 (germline): MNHNS, SASEGT. The CDR3 runs to 13 residues. V lost 3 bases and J lost 2, with 7 bases in between. The sequenced material came from T cells isolated from PBMCs. The clonotype originates from a human donor in good health. The chain joins TRBV6-1 to TRBJ1-2, with a possible D match to TRBD1 (5 bases). Here the CDR3 reads CASSEEGNYGYTF. CDR3 DNA: TGTGCCAGCAGTGAGGAGGGGAACTATGGCTACACCTTC.